These 19 T cell receptor beta chains were all obtained from the same sample, sequenced in a study of cytomegalovirus exposure and HLA in healthy donors. Primers for the PCR totalled 60 Vbeta and 13 Jbeta. The table came from immunoSEQ multiplex PCR; TCRdb's copy has only in-frame clones and leaves some out. The sample yields around 92,000 clones, roughly 82% seen once. The sequencing input was PBMCs. These receptors all stem from a human donor in good health.

The gene calls are TRBV5-1 and TRBJ2-3; maybe TRBD1 (5 bases). Germline CDR1 is SGHRS and CDR2 is YFSETQ. This CDR3 is built from 13 residues. V was shortened by 4 bases and J by 2 bases, with 8 bases between the two germline ends. The CDR3 is CASSKTVTDTQYF. CDR3 in DNA: TGCGCCAGCAGCAAGACAGTCACAGATACGCAGTATTTT.

This clone turned up a few times. The chain carries TRBV6-5 and TRBJ1-6; D is ambiguous. The germline V gene has CDR1 MNHEY and CDR2 SVGAGI. CDR3 size: 14 residues. V shed 6 bases and J shed 7 bases, with 13 bases lying between them. CDR3 loop: CASREGGINSPLHF. In DNA form, the CDR3 reads TGTGCCAGCAGAGAAGGAGGAATCAATTCACCCCTCCACTTT.

The CDR3 region is CASSSRLAGGTDTQYF. The DNA for the CDR3 is TGTGCCAGCAGCTCACGCTTAGCGGGGGGCACAGATACGCAGTATTTT. This sequence joins TRBV7-8 and TRBJ2-3, with 9 bases fitting TRBD2. This CDR3 is built from 16 residues. The V gene's germline CDR1 is SGHVS and CDR2 FQNEAQ. V lost 4 bases and J lost 1; bases outside the gene matches: 6.

The gene calls are TRBV2 and TRBJ2-6; no definite D call. This CDR3 has 15 residues. Germline-derived CDR1 and CDR2 are SNHLY and FYNNEI. V was cut by 8 bases and J by 1 base, with 12 bases left in between. Here the CDR3 DNA reads TGTGCCAGCGTGGCAGGTCAATCTGGGGCCAACGTCCTGACTTTC. Its translation is CASVAGQSGANVLTF.

This sequence joins TRBV6-5 and TRBJ2-7, with TRBD1 matching 9 bases. The CDR3 sequence is 16 residues long. With V trimmed by 0 bases and J by 4 bases, 7 bases remained unmatched. Germline-derived CDR1 and CDR2 are MNHEY and SVGAGI. The CDR3 region has the DNA TGTGCCAGCAGTTACTCTGGACAGGGGCAAATTTACGAGCAGTACTTC. It yields the protein CASSYSGQGQIYEQYF.

This chain links TRBV7-9 with TRBJ2-3, with 7 positions matching TRBD2. CDR1 and CDR2 (germline): SEHNR, FQNEAQ (reference sequence). The CDR3 totals 14 residues. V trimming: 4 bases; J trimming: 2 bases; junction bases outside the gene matches: 3. This CDR3 reads CASSSGTNTDTQYF. CDR3 DNA: TGTGCCAGCAGCTCCGGGACTAACACAGATACGCAGTATTTT.

This sequence joins TRBV6-5 and TRBJ1-1, with 8 bases lining up with TRBD1. The CDR3 extends over 15 amino acids. Germline loops: CDR1 MNHEY, CDR2 SVGAGI. Losses at the gene ends were 6 bases for V and 0 bases for J; bases not matched to a gene: 6. CDR3 DNA sequence: TGTGCCAGCAGGACAGGGGAGCAAATGAACACTGAAGCTTTCTTT. Its protein product is CASRTGEQMNTEAFF.

The chain recombines TRBV11-2 with TRBJ1-2, with D possibly TRBD1 on 5 matching bases. The V gene lost 0 bases and the J gene lost 6 bases, with 11 bases spanning the gap. Germline CDR1 reads SGHAT; CDR2 reads FQNNGV. The CDR3 covers 14 residues. The CDR3 coding sequence is TGTGCCAGCAGCTTAGAGAGGCAGGGTCATGGCTACACCTTC. Translating gives CASSLERQGHGYTF.

This chain links TRBV9 with TRBJ2-2, with D maybe TRBD2 (6 bases). V was cut by 3 bases and J by 2 bases, with 23 bases left in between. Germline CDR1 SGDLS, CDR2 YYNGEE. The CDR3 consists of 19 residues. The chain's CDR3 is CASSAAKSGTPENTGELFF. The CDR3, as DNA: TGTGCCAGCAGCGCAGCCAAATCCGGGACTCCCGAAAACACCGGGGAGCTGTTTTTT.

The chain is built from TRBV9 and TRBJ2-7; 7 bases are shared with TRBD2. The CDR3 runs 14 residues. V gave up 0 bases and J gave up 4 bases; unmatched junction bases: 4. CDR1 SGDLS and CDR2 YYNGEE come from the germline V gene. CDR3 sequence: CASSVAPSGYEQYF. Written as DNA, the CDR3 is TGTGCCAGCAGCGTAGCTCCTAGCGGATACGAGCAGTACTTC. Looking up the rest from reference TRBV9 and TRBJ2-7 gives the full variable domain: DSGVTQTPKHLITATGQRVTLRCSPRSGDLSVYWYQQSLDQGLQFLIQYYNGEERAKGNILERFSAQQFPDLHSELNLSSLELGDSALYFCASSVAPSGYEQYFGPGTRLTVT.

This clone was picked up a small number of times. The chain uses TRBV19 and TRBJ1-1; D unresolved. Germline CDR1 is LNHDA and CDR2 is SQIVND (reference sequence). The CDR3 is made up of 14 amino acids. V was shortened by 4 bases and J by 1 base, with 10 bases between the two germline ends. The CDR3 loop is CASSTERRNTEAFF. The CDR3 DNA reads TGTGCCAGTAGTACGGAGAGGAGGAACACTGAAGCTTTCTTT.

The chain joins TRBV27 to TRBJ2-4; the match to TRBD1 covers 9 bases. V shed 4 bases, J shed 0 bases, and the junction held 10 bases outside the gene matches. CDR3 length equals 18 residues. CDR1 and CDR2 (germline): MNHEY, SMNVEV (reference sequence). DNA for the CDR3: TGTGCCAGCAGTTCGGCTCGGACAGGGGAACTAGCCAAAAACATTCAGTACTTC. Its protein is CASSSARTGELAKNIQYF.

This clone was counted a single time. V and J are TRBV27 and TRBJ2-5, with 11 bases aligning to TRBD2. V gave up 7 bases and J gave up 0 bases; unmatched junction bases: 4. Looked up from germline, CDR1 is MNHEY and CDR2 is SMNVEV (reference sequence). This CDR3 contains 15 residues. The CDR3 region is CASTRLAGYQETQYF. CDR3 nucleotides: TGTGCCAGCACCCGACTAGCGGGGTACCAAGAGACCCAGTACTTC.

The gene calls are TRBV5-1 and TRBJ2-5; D may be TRBD1 (6 bases). The J call could be wrong; TRBJ2-7 is a better fit for the DNA end. This CDR3 has 14 amino acids. From germline, CDR1 is SGHRS and CDR2 YFSETQ. CDR3 DNA: TGCGCCAGCAGCTTTACCGGGACATCCTACGAGCAGTACTTC. Amino acid sequence: CASSFTGTSYEQYF.

The V and J genes are TRBV5-4 and TRBJ2-7; D is possibly TRBD1 (6 bases). The ends were cut back, 5 bases at V and 4 bases at J, with 13 bases in the middle. The CDR3 has 13 residues. The germline CDR1 and CDR2 sequences are SGHNT and YYREEE (reference sequence). CDR3 in amino acids: CASSSTGTYEQYF. The CDR3 DNA reads TGTGCCAGCAGTTCTACAGGGACATACGAGCAGTACTTC.

The rearrangement links TRBV19 to TRBJ1-2; no firm D call. Germline loops: CDR1 LNHDA, CDR2 SQIVND (reference sequence). Deletions cut 7 bases from V and 10 bases from J, with 13 bases between. The CDR3 has 11 amino acids. CDR3 residues: CASTSVSAYTF. The CDR3 DNA is TGTGCCAGTACCTCGGTGAGCGCCTACACCTTC. The variable domain in full, completed from reference TRBV19 and TRBJ1-2, reads DGGITQSPKYLFRKEGQNVTLSCEQNLNHDAMYWYRQDPGQGLRLIYYSQIVNDFQKGDIAEGYSVSREKKESFPLTVTSAQKNPTAFYLCASTSVSAYTFGSGTRLTVV.

This chain uses TRBV7-9 with TRBJ2-7; D may be TRBD2 (6 bases). The CDR3 totals 18 residues. Germline V gene sequence: CDR1 SEHNR, CDR2 FQNEAQ (reference sequence). Trimming took 1 base from V and 3 from J, leaving 22 bases between them. The CDR3: CASSLGGVGGMTDYEQYF. The CDR3 bases are TGTGCCAGCAGCTTAGGTGGGGTCGGGGGAATGACTGACTACGAGCAGTACTTC. The complete variable domain, with remaining parts taken from reference TRBV7-9 and TRBJ2-7, reads DTGVSQNPRHKITKRGQNVTFRCDPISEHNRLYWYRQTLGQGPEFLTYFQNEAQLEKSRLLSDRFSAERPKGSFSTLEIQRTEQGDSAMYLCASSLGGVGGMTDYEQYFGPGTRLTVT.

The CDR3 DNA is TGTGCCAGCAGCTTGGGACTAGCGGGAGCAGATACGCAGTATTTT. Its protein is CASSLGLAGADTQYF. This chain links TRBV11-2 with TRBJ2-3, with 14 bases lining up with TRBD2. CDR1 is SGHAT, CDR2 FQNNGV, per germline. There are 15 residues in the CDR3. The V gene end was trimmed by 3 bases and the J gene end by 4 bases; junction bases not matched to a gene: 0.

J is TRBJ2-7 and V is TRBV5-1, with a weak D call TRBD1 (5 bases). Germline V CDR1 and CDR2: SGHRS, YFSETQ. Between the trimmed V and J ends, which lost 0 bases and 3 bases, there was a span of 10 bases. The CDR3 has 14 amino acids. In DNA, the CDR3 is TGCGCCAGCAGCTTGGAGGGGCAGATCTACGAGCAGTACTTC. This encodes CASSLEGQIYEQYF.